This T cell receptor beta chain was retrieved from a study of low-dose radiotherapy and immunotherapy resistance in tumors. On the study more broadly: Cohort 1 got 0.5 Gy per fraction every 2 weeks, 6.5 Gy in total. It was 1 Gy per fraction every two weeks that Cohort 2 received, adding up to 13 Gy over 26 weeks.

Alpha- and beta-chain coverage of first-strand cDNA came from TRAV- and TRBV-specific primers. TCRs were put through approximately 20 PCR cycles of amplification with Phusion. A constant-region primer and the V-primer adapter served as the primer pair. MiXCR, applied by TCRdb to the reads, yields one record per CDR3 protein. The table lists over 70,000 distinct CDR3 sequences, roughly 31% of them singletons, with 11% in the top ten. Germline lookup yields CDR1 MDHEN and CDR2 SYDVKM. The CDR3 length is 12 residues. V shed 3 bases and J shed 6 bases, with 8 bases lying between them. Time point in this sample: before trial treatment. Donors, who were enrolled in a single-arm phase I dose-escalation trial, received nivolumab, ipilimumab, aspirin, low-dose cyclophosphamide and low-dose radiotherapy. Those who qualified had advanced solid tumors (lacking tumor-infiltrating lymphocytes).

The receptor's source is a female donor with ovarian cancer. The sample consisted of PBMCs, taken before treatment. V and J are TRBV28 and TRBJ1-1; no firm D call. The CDR3 loop reads CASSLAKAEAFF. CDR3 DNA sequence: TGTGCCAGCAGTTTGGCGAAGGCTGAAGCTTTCTTT.